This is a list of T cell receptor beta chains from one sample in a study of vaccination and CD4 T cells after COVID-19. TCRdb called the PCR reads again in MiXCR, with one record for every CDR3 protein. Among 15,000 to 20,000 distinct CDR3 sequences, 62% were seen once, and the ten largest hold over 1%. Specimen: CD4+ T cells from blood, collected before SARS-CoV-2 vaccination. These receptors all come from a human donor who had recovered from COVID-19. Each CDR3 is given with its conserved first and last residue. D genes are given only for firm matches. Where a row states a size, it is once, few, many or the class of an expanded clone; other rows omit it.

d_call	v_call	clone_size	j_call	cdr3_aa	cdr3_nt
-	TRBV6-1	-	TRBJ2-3	CASTELDTQYF	TGTGCCAGCACCGAGTTAGATACGCAGTATTTT
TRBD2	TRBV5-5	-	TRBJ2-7	CASSLGSGKAYEQYF	TGTGCCAGCAGCTTGGGTAGCGGGAAAGCCTACGAGCAGTACTTC
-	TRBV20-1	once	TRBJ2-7	CSASKLPVTYEQYF	TGCAGTGCAAGTAAACTCCCGGTCACCTACGAGCAGTACTTC
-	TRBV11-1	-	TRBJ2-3	CASSPGRSTDTQYF	TGTGCCAGCAGCCCGGGAAGGAGCACAGATACGCAGTATTTT
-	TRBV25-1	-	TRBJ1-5	CASSESRGNSNQPQHF	TGTGCCAGCAGTGAATCGAGGGGAAATAGCAATCAGCCCCAGCATTTT
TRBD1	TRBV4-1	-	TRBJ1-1	CASSQGTGGGNTEAFF	TGCGCCAGCAGCCAAGGGACAGGGGGCGGGAACACTGAAGCTTTCTTT
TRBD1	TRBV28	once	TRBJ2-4	CASSLGQGILAKNIQYF	TGTGCCAGCAGTTTGGGACAGGGGATTTTAGCCAAAAACATTCAGTACTTC
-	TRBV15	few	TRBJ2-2	CATSRQVGGMNTGELFF	TGTGCCACCAGTAGGCAGGTCGGCGGGATGAACACCGGGGAGCTGTTTTTT
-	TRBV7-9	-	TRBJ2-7	CASSSLGGPQRYEQYF	TGTGCCAGCAGTTCTCTAGGGGGTCCCCAGCGATACGAGCAGTACTTC
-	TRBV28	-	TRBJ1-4	CASSPQGAARWEKLFF	TGTGCCAGCAGTCCACAAGGGGCCGCACGTTGGGAAAAACTGTTTTTT
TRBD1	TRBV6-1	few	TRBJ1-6	CASGTGGNSPLHF	TGTGCCAGCGGGACAGGGGGTAATTCACCCCTCCACTTT
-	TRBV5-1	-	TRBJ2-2	CASSSISGSNTGELFF	TGCGCCAGCAGCTCCATTTCGGGTTCGAACACCGGGGAGCTGTTTTTT
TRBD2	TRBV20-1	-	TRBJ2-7	CSARTSGSYEQYF	TGCAGTGCTAGGACTAGCGGGAGCTACGAGCAGTACTTC
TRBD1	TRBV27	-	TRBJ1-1	CASSLFGTGLGNTEAFF	TGTGCCAGCAGTTTATTCGGGACAGGGTTAGGGAACACTGAAGCTTTCTTT
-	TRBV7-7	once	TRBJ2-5	CASSLGPGSQETQYF	TGTGCCAGCAGCTTAGGCCCCGGGAGCCAAGAGACCCAGTACTTC
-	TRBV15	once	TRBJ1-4	CATGMLGGNEKLFF	TGTGCCACCGGCATGTTGGGAGGGAATGAAAAACTGTTTTTT
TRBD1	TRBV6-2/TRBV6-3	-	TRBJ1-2	CASSAPGQGRYGYTF	TGTGCCAGCAGTGCGCCGGGACAGGGAAGGTATGGCTACACCTTC
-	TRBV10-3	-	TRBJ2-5	CAISDGGETQYF	TGTGCCATCAGTGACGGCGGGGAGACCCAGTACTTC
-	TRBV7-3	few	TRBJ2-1	CASSLNWMYNEQFF	TGTGCCAGCAGCTTAAACTGGATGTACAATGAGCAGTTCTTC
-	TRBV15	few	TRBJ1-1	CATSKTGTEAFF	TGTGCCACCAGCAAAACGGGCACTGAAGCTTTCTTT
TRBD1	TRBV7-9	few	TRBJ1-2	CASSSRTGEGNYGYTF	TGTGCCAGCAGCTCACGGACAGGGGAGGGAAACTATGGCTACACCTTC
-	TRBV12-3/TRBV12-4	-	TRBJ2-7	CASSLTHEQYF	TGTGCCAGCAGTTTAACCCACGAGCAGTACTTC
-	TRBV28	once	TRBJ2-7	CASSPRLREQYF	TGTGCCAGCAGCCCCAGGCTTCGTGAGCAGTACTTC
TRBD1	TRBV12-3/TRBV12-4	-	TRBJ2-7	CASSSGTGFGEQYF	TGTGCCAGCAGTTCGGGGACAGGGTTCGGCGAGCAGTACTTC
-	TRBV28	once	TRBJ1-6	CASSLYPTNSPLHF	TGTGCCAGCAGTTTATACCCCACAAATTCACCCCTCCACTTT
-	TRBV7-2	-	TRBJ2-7	CASRPTLGGMGTFTYEQYF	TGTGCCAGCAGACCGACCCTGGGGGGCATGGGAACTTTCACCTACGAGCAGTACTTC
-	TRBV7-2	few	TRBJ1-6	CASRLGTSNSPLHF	TGTGCCAGCAGACTAGGTACCTCAAATTCACCCCTCCACTTT
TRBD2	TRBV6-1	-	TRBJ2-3	CASRGTSGSTGFADTQYF	TGTGCCAGCAGAGGGACTAGCGGGAGTACCGGATTTGCGGATACGCAGTATTTT
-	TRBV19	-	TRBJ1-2	CASRIDAQSGSTIRYGYTF	TGTGCCAGTAGGATAGACGCTCAATCGGGGTCTACGATCCGATATGGCTACACCTTC
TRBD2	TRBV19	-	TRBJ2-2	CASRWGGRATGELFF	TGTGCCAGTAGATGGGGCGGGAGGGCCACCGGGGAGCTGTTTTTT
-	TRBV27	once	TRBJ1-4	CASSRLGRNNEKLFF	TGTGCCAGCAGTCGACTGGGACGGAATAATGAAAAACTGTTTTTT
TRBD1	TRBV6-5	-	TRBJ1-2	CASSYQGAGYGYTF	TGTGCCAGCAGTTACCAGGGGGCGGGCTATGGCTACACCTTC
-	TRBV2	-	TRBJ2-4	CASSEAVRVAKNIQYF	TGTGCCAGCAGTGAAGCTGTGAGGGTAGCCAAAAACATTCAGTACTTC
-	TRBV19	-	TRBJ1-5	CATSFRDMTNSNQPQHF	TGTGCCACATCATTCCGGGACATGACGAATAGCAATCAGCCCCAGCATTTT
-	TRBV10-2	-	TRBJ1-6	CASNDKGNSPLHF	TGCGCCAGCAATGACAAGGGGAATTCACCCCTCCACTTT
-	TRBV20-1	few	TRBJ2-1	CSAGNQYNEQFF	TGCAGTGCTGGGAACCAATACAATGAGCAGTTCTTC
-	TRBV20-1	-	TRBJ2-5	CSARDSLGVETQYF	TGCAGTGCTAGAGATAGTCTAGGCGTTGAGACCCAGTACTTC
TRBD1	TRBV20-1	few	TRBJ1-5	CSATGQAGRDQPQHF	TGCAGTGCCACGGGACAGGCCGGACGTGATCAGCCCCAGCATTTT
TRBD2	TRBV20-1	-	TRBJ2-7	CSASHPYGLSGNDEQYF	TGCAGTGCTAGCCACCCCTACGGTCTTAGCGGGAACGACGAGCAGTACTTC
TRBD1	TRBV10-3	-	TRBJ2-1	CAIAYRGEDNEQFF	TGTGCCATCGCTTACAGGGGAGAAGACAATGAGCAGTTCTTC
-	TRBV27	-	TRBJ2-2	CASSLSVNTGELFF	TGTGCCAGCAGTTTATCTGTTAACACCGGGGAGCTGTTTTTT